This passage covers 30 T cell receptor beta chains from one sample sequenced in a study of T-cell reconstitution after alpha-beta-depleted transplantation in children (TCRdb year 2016). The library was generated by PCR. The sample was run on an Illumina HiSeq 2500. TCR libraries were prepared with molecular barcoding, using unique molecular identifiers to normalize TCRbeta repertoire quantification. TCRdb applied fastp at Q25 and MiXCR to the public reads, then kept only in-frame beta chains. Rows merge per CDR3 protein into single entries with the most common DNA and genes. This sample gives under 35,000 distinct CDR3 sequences in total; 5.5% to 7.5% of them show up just once. The leading ten clones occupy about 7.3% of the sample. Per the publication, the treatment or condition label means: allogeneic hematopoietic cell transplantation with graft depleted of TCRalphabeta T cells and CD19 B cells.

The sample consisted of PBMCs, mostly from graft donor cells, taken 180 days after TCRalphabeta/CD19-depleted stem cell transplant. Receptors were obtained from a male patient between 5 and 17 years old who had a stem cell transplant for acute myeloid leukemia, so the T cells may come from the graft donor.

This clonotype was found many times. The chain joins TRBV27 to TRBJ2-3, with D perhaps TRBD1 (5 bases). The CDR3 is 16 residues long. The V end lost 3 bases, the J end lost 0 bases, and 13 bases lay between the germline ends. The V gene's germline CDR1 is MNHEY and CDR2 SMNVEV (reference sequence). In DNA form, the CDR3 reads TGTGCCAGCAGTTTCTGGGGCGCCACTAGCACAGATACGCAGTATTTT. Amino acids: CASSFWGATSTDTQYF.

This clonotype has ten or more counts. The chain recombines TRBV28 with TRBJ1-5; 12 bases are a match to TRBD1. This CDR3 has 14 amino acids. CDR1 MDHEN and CDR2 SYDVKM come from the germline V gene. Germline trimming cut 6 bases from V and 5 bases from J; bases unmatched to any gene: 2. The CDR3 coding sequence is TGTGCCAGCAGACGGGACAGGGGGCATCAGCCCCAGCATTTT. Its protein product is CASRRDRGHQPQHF.

This clonotype has a count of ten or more. This chain connects TRBV5-1 to TRBJ1-4, with 7 bases identical to TRBD1. Germline V gene sequence: CDR1 SGHRS, CDR2 YFSETQ. V dropped 5 bases and J dropped 8; count of bases not matched to a gene: 6. The CDR3 is made up of 13 amino acids. CDR3 loop: CASRIGQDEKLFF. Here the CDR3 DNA reads TGCGCCAGCAGGATCGGACAGGACGAAAAACTGTTTTTT.

Regarding this clonotype: A junction end diverges from the germline sequence, so it may reflect a read error. The chain is built from TRBV27 and TRBJ2-5; 8 bases are a match to TRBD1. Germline V gene data show CDR1 as MNHEY and CDR2 as SMNVEV (reference sequence). The CDR3 runs to 12 residues. DNA of the CDR3: TGTGCCAGCAGTTGGCCGACAGGGGTGAAACACTTC. Its translation: CASSWPTGVKHF.

This clonotype was seen repeatedly, ten times or more. This chain links TRBV6-2 or TRBV6-3 with TRBJ2-5, with D possibly being TRBD2 (6 bases). The CDR3 sequence is 14 residues long. The V end lost 3 bases, the J end lost 3 bases, and 11 bases lay between the germline ends. From germline, CDR1 is MNHEY and CDR2 SVGEGT. The CDR3: CASSYWGRKETQYF. CDR3 nucleotide sequence: TGTGCCAGCAGTTATTGGGGGAGGAAAGAGACCCAGTACTTC.

This clonotype was observed at least ten times. The genes are TRBV2 and TRBJ2-3; 8 nucleotides line up with TRBD1. The germline V gene encodes CDR1 SNHLY and CDR2 FYNNEI. Trimming took 3 bases from V and 2 from J; bases not matched to a gene: 7. The CDR3 is 16 residues long. The CDR3 DNA reads as TGTGCCAGCAGTGATGGGACAGGTTTTTACACAGATACGCAGTATTTT. Protein product: CASSDGTGFYTDTQYF. Based on the CDR3 plus reference TRBV2 and TRBJ2-3, the full variable domain is EPEVTQTPSHQVTQMGQEVILRCVPISNHLYFYWYRQILGQKVEFLVSFYNNEISEKSEIFDDQFSVERPDGSNFTLKIRSTKLEDSAMYFCASSDGTGFYTDTQYFGPGTRLTVL.

The chain links TRBV3-1 to TRBJ2-3; 12 bases are shared with TRBD2. The trim removed 11 bases at V and 0 bases at J, leaving 15 bases unmatched. This CDR3 has 18 residues. CDR1 and CDR2 (germline): LGHDT, YNNKEL (reference sequence). The CDR3 sequence is CASCLRTSGTTSTDTQYF. In nucleotides, the CDR3 is TGTGCCTCCTGCCTTCGGACTAGCGGGACAACTAGCACAGATACGCAGTATTTT.

This clonotype is medium-sized (0.01 to 0.1%) in the sample. V and J are TRBV12-3 or TRBV12-4 and TRBJ2-3; no definite D call. The length of the CDR3 is 16 residues. V gave up 5 bases and J gave up 0 bases, with 15 bases separating them. CDR3 coding DNA: TGTGCCAGCAGTCCCAGACGCCGAACTAGCACAGATACGCAGTATTTT. Its translation: CASSPRRRTSTDTQYF.

In this sample, this clonotype turned up many times. The chain combines TRBV27 with TRBJ1-5; maybe TRBD1 (6 bases). The CDR3 totals 17 residues. Per germline, CDR1 MNHEY and CDR2 SMNVEV (reference sequence). Trimming cost V 2 bases and J 4 bases, with 18 bases left between them. The CDR3 coding sequence is TGTGCCAGCAGTTTAAATTCAGGGGCGGTCGGAAATCAGCCCCAGCATTTT. Its translation: CASSLNSGAVGNQPQHF.

This clonotype was recorded many times. V gene TRBV7-2 combines with J gene TRBJ1-4, with TRBD1 matching 8 bases. Per germline, CDR1 SGHTA and CDR2 FQGNSA. Trimming at V came to 5 bases and at J to 10 bases, leaving 9 bases not matched to a gene. This CDR3 spans 14 amino acids. The CDR3 reads CASSGPDRAGKLFF. Here the CDR3 DNA reads TGTGCCAGCAGCGGGCCGGACAGGGCTGGAAAACTGTTTTTT.

In its sample, this clonotype was seen many times. This chain's CDR3 is CASTRQGANYGYTF. The CDR3 DNA reads as TGTGCCAGCACCCGACAGGGGGCTAACTATGGCTACACCTTC. The genes are TRBV27 and TRBJ1-2; 9 bases map to TRBD1. CDR3 size: 14 residues. Germline values: CDR1 MNHEY, CDR2 SMNVEV (reference sequence). J lost 0 bases, V lost 7 bases, and 3 bases had no gene match.

The V call is TRBV5-4, the J call TRBJ2-6; 9 bases fit TRBD2. V trimming: 1 base; J trimming: 0 bases; junction bases outside the gene matches: 5. The germline gives CDR1 SGHNT, CDR2 YYREEE (reference sequence). This CDR3 has 18 residues. The CDR3 DNA sequence: TGTGCCAGCAGCTTGAGACTAGCGGACCTCTCTGGGGCCAACGTCCTGACTTTC. This sequence encodes CASSLRLADLSGANVLTF.

This clonotype was found many times. V is TRBV27 and J is TRBJ1-4; no firm D call. This CDR3 contains 11 residues. Germline assignment: CDR1 MNHEY and CDR2 SMNVEV (reference sequence). V was trimmed by 5 bases and J by 9 bases, leaving 7 bases between them. CDR3 region: CASSTPQKLFF. The CDR3 bases are TGTGCCAGCAGTACCCCGCAAAAACTGTTTTTT.

This clonotype was seen at least ten times. The V and J genes are TRBV24-1 and TRBJ2-7; D possibly matches TRBD1 or TRBD2 (5 bases each). The CDR3 is 15 residues long. Between the trimmed V and J ends, which lost 0 bases and 4 bases, there was a span of 12 bases. Germline CDR1 is KGHDR and CDR2 is SFDVKD. DNA of the CDR3: TGTGCCACCAGTGATTTGCCCCCGGGGCCATACGAGCAGTACTTC. Its protein product is CATSDLPPGPYEQYF.

In its sample, this clonotype was seen many times. CDR3 DNA sequence: TGTGCCAGCAGCCTGACGAAAAGCACAGATACGCAGTATTTT. This encodes CASSLTKSTDTQYF. The V and J genes are TRBV7-3 and TRBJ2-3; D gene unclear. CDR1 and CDR2 from the germline V gene are SGHTA and FQGTGA. V lost 5 bases and J 0 bases, leaving 9 bases between the germline ends. The CDR3 is 14 amino acids.

This clonotype was detected many times. DNA of the CDR3: TGTGCCAGCAGCTTGGGACAGCGGGCCAATTCACCCCTCCACTTT. The encoded protein is CASSLGQRANSPLHF. The J gene is TRBJ1-6, the V gene TRBV27; TRBD1 matches at 7 bases. This CDR3 has 15 residues. Germline lookup yields CDR1 MNHEY and CDR2 SMNVEV (reference sequence). J gave up 7 bases and V 6 bases, and 9 bases lay outside the gene matches.

There are many counts of this clonotype. The chain has TRBV28 and TRBJ2-7; D gene uncertain. With 5 bases removed from V and 6 bases from J, the gap between germline ends came to 11 bases. CDR1 is MDHEN and CDR2 is SYDVKM in the germline V gene. This CDR3 contains 12 residues. Here the CDR3 reads CASSPFGFEQYF. In DNA form, the CDR3 reads TGTGCCAGCAGTCCCTTCGGATTCGAGCAGTACTTC.

This clonotype was detected ten times or more. V usage is TRBV7-9 and J usage is TRBJ2-2; D is possibly TRBD2 (6 bases). Trimming took 5 bases from V and 6 from J, leaving 10 bases between them. This CDR3 spans 13 amino acids. Germline CDR1 is SEHNR and CDR2 is FQNEAQ (reference sequence). The CDR3 nucleotides are TGTGCCAGCAGCCCTAGACTAGCCGGGGAGCTGTTTTTT. Protein sequence: CASSPRLAGELFF.

This clonotype was recorded many times. The chain employs TRBV27 and TRBJ1-5; weak D call: TRBD1 (6 bases). Germline CDR1 is MNHEY and CDR2 is SMNVEV (reference sequence). The CDR3 covers 13 residues. Trimming removed 4 bases from V and 6 bases from J, with 10 bases in between. DNA of the CDR3: TGTGCCAGCAGTTCAGGGGACCTTCAGCCCCAGCATTTT. Protein: CASSSGDLQPQHF.

There are many counts of this clonotype. This chain links TRBV7-9 with TRBJ2-3; 9 bases line up with TRBD2. The J segment lost 5 bases and the V segment lost 3 bases, leaving 9 bases of the junction unmatched. There are 16 residues in the CDR3. Germline CDR1 and CDR2: SEHNR and FQNEAQ (reference sequence). The CDR3 DNA is TGTGCCAGCAGCTTCTTTAGCGGGGGCTCCGGAGATACGCAGTATTTT. Encoded protein: CASSFFSGGSGDTQYF.

At least ten counts were recorded for this clonotype. The chain combines TRBV24-1 with TRBJ2-2; 8 bases line up with TRBD1. Losses at the gene ends were 5 bases for V and 3 bases for J; bases not matched to a gene: 4. There are 15 residues in the CDR3. Germline loops: CDR1 KGHDR, CDR2 SFDVKD. CDR3 in amino acids: CATSGQGLYTGELFF. The CDR3 bases are TGTGCCACCAGTGGACAGGGGTTATACACCGGGGAGCTGTTTTTT.

This clonotype has ten or more counts. The chain employs TRBV28 and TRBJ1-3, with a possible D match to TRBD1 (6 bases). V gave up 5 bases and J gave up 2 bases, with 13 bases separating them. This CDR3 spans 15 amino acids. The germline V gene encodes CDR1 MDHEN and CDR2 SYDVKM. CDR3 nucleotide sequence: TGTGCCAGCAGTGACGGACAGCGCCCTGGAAACACCATATATTTT. Translation gives CASSDGQRPGNTIYF. Combining the CDR3 with reference TRBV28 and TRBJ1-3 gives the whole variable domain DVKVTQSSRYLVKRTGEKVFLECVQDMDHENMFWYRQDPGLGLRLIYFSYDVKMKEKGDIPEGYSVSREKKERFSLILESASTNQTSMYLCASSDGQRPGNTIYFGEGSWLTVV.

At least ten counts were recorded for this clonotype. V gene TRBV5-1 combines with J gene TRBJ1-5; D is unclear. V was pared by 0 bases and J by 5 bases, with 6 bases between. The CDR3 totals 13 residues. Germline CDR1 SGHRS, CDR2 YFSETQ. The CDR3 is CASSLGGDQPQHF. CDR3 nucleotide sequence: TGCGCCAGCAGCTTGGGCGGGGATCAGCCCCAGCATTTT.

This clonotype has more than one count but fewer than ten. This rearrangement joins TRBV4-3 to TRBJ2-5; 7 nucleotides agree with TRBD1. CDR1 is LGHNA and CDR2 is YSLEER in the germline V gene. The CDR3 is 15 residues long. V trimming: 0 bases; J trimming: 3 bases; junction bases outside the gene matches: 4. CDR3 sequence (DNA): TGCGCCAGCAGCCAAGAAGGTGACAGGGAAGAGACCCAGTACTTC. This encodes CASSQEGDREETQYF.

This rearrangement joins TRBV18 to TRBJ1-1; 8 nucleotides agree with TRBD1. Germline CDR1 reads KGHSH; CDR2 reads LQKENI. The J segment lost 1 base and the V segment lost 2 bases, leaving 6 bases of the junction unmatched. The CDR3 totals 16 residues. CDR3 sequence: CASSPGQGWGNTEAFF. CDR3 in DNA: TGTGCCAGCTCACCAGGACAGGGCTGGGGGAACACTGAAGCTTTCTTT.

This clonotype was counted ten times or more. The chain joins TRBV10-3 to TRBJ2-1; 8 bases fit TRBD2. CDR3 length: 15 amino acids. After removal of 9 bases from V and 4 bases from J, the junction contained 11 bases not matched to a gene. CDR1 ENHRY and CDR2 SYGVKD come from the germline V gene. DNA of the CDR3: TGTGCCATACGAGCGCCGGGGGGGCCTTACAATGAGCAGTTCTTC. As protein: CAIRAPGGPYNEQFF.

This clonotype was detected ten times or more. V is TRBV4-3 and J is TRBJ1-2; 7 nucleotides agree with TRBD1. The CDR3 sequence is 16 residues long. Germline V gene data show CDR1 as LGHNA and CDR2 as YSLEER. J lost 6 bases, V lost 4 bases, and 14 bases had no gene match. CDR3 loop: CASSRNTGAVTNGYTF. The CDR3 DNA follows: TGCGCCAGCAGCCGAAATACAGGGGCCGTAACCAATGGCTACACCTTC.

This clonotype was counted many times. The chain has TRBV28 and TRBJ2-7, with TRBD2 matching over 10 bases. The germline gives CDR1 MDHEN, CDR2 SYDVKM. This CDR3 is built from 14 residues. V trimming: 6 bases; J trimming: 0 bases; junction bases outside the gene matches: 2. The DNA of the CDR3 is TGTGCCAGCAGACCTAGCGGGAGCTCCTACGAGCAGTACTTC. Translating it yields CASRPSGSSYEQYF.

This clonotype was picked up many times. The chain recombines TRBV20-1 with TRBJ2-2; 11 positions agree with TRBD2. Germline lookup yields CDR1 DFQATT and CDR2 SNEGSKA (reference sequence). Trimming took 1 base from V and 3 from J; bases not matched to a gene: 4. The CDR3 runs to 16 residues. CDR3 nucleotides: TGCAGTGCTAGAGCTAGCGGGGGGCTATACACCGGGGAGCTGTTTTTT. Protein: CSARASGGLYTGELFF.

This clonotype was recorded at least ten times. This sequence joins TRBV3-1 and TRBJ2-7; D unresolved. V lost 4 bases, J lost 2 bases, and 6 bases lay in between. The CDR3 spans 12 residues. Germline CDR1 LGHDT, CDR2 YNNKEL (reference sequence). The CDR3 region is CASSRETYEQYF. The CDR3 DNA reads TGTGCCAGCAGCCGAGAAACCTACGAGCAGTACTTC.